Listed here are 3 T cell receptor beta chains from one sample, sequenced in a study of tumor-infiltrating lymphocytes in primary liver carcinoma (dated by TCRdb to about 2017). Without any cell sorting, total RNA and DNA were co-extracted from about 20-30 mg of bulk tissue using the AllPrep DNA/RNA mini kit. For sequencing, an Illumina HiSeq 2500 was employed. Using a constant-region primer and ProtoScript II reverse transcriptase, TCRbeta-specific cDNA was reverse-transcribed from 500 ng total RNA. Three nested multiplex PCR rounds, following a slightly modified ARM-PCR procedure, were used to build the TCRbeta libraries. The first two PCR rounds used multiplex TRBV1-TRBV30 forward primers with a Cbeta reverse primer, each for approximately 11 cycles. TCRdb trimmed public reads at Q25 via fastp, called clones via MiXCR and kept in-frame beta chains. Rows matching on CDR3 protein sequence are summarized as one entry with the most common DNA and genes. The sample table contains around 88,000 distinct CDR3 sequences; only one count was recorded for just under 70% of them. The ten largest clones add up to around 27% of the sample.

The sequenced sample was tumor-adjacent normal liver tissue. Every receptor here comes from a man in his forties with primary liver carcinoma and hepatitis B virus infection.

Remarks on this clonotype: Relative to the germline gene, one junction end is altered; a read error may explain this. The rearrangement uses TRBV4-1 and TRBJ2-3; D is perhaps TRBD2 (5 bases). The germline V gene has CDR1 MGHRA and CDR2 YSYEKL. This CDR3 contains 15 residues. CDR3 sequence: CASSQVGFAGDTHYF. In nucleotides, the CDR3 is TGCGCCAGCAGCCAAGTTGGATTTGCCGGGGATACGCACTATTTT.

The rearrangement links TRBV11-2 to TRBJ2-1, with 9 bases aligning to TRBD2. V dropped 5 bases and J dropped 15; count of bases not matched to a gene: 17. This CDR3 contains 15 residues. From germline, CDR1 is SGHAT and CDR2 FQNNGV. In nucleotides, the CDR3 is TGTGCCAGCAGCATGCTAGCGGGGTCGGGGGATGGGCGGTTCTTC. The encoded protein is CASSMLAGSGDGRFF.

At least ten counts were recorded for this clonotype. The chain recombines TRBV6-2 or TRBV6-3 with TRBJ2-1; the D is unclear. V was cut by 2 bases and J by 8 bases, with 13 bases left in between. CDR1 and CDR2 (germline): MNHEY, SVGEGT. CDR3 length: 14 amino acids. For the CDR3, the DNA is TGTGCCAGCAGTTACGATGGGGATAAGGATGAGCAGTTCTTC. Amino acids: CASSYDGDKDEQFF.